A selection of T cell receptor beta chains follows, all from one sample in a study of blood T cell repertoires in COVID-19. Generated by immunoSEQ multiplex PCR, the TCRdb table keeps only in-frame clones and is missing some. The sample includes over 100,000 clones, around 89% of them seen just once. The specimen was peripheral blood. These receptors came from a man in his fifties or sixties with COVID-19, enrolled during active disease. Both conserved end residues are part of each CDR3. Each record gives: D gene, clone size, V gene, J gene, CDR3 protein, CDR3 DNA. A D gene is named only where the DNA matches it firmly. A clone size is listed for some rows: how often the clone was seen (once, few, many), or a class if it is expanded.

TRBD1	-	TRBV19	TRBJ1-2	CASSILPGQGFGYTF	TGTGCCAGTAGTATTCTACCGGGACAGGGGTTTGGCTACACCTTC
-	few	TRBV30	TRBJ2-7	CACGYGREQYF	TGTGCCTGCGGATATGGGAGAGAGCAGTACTTC
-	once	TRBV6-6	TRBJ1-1	CASTSSPGTPDTEAFF	TGTGCCAGCACCTCCTCGCCCGGGACACCAGACACTGAAGCTTTCTTT
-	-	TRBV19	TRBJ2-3	CASSSRGNTDTQYF	TGTGCCAGTAGTAGCAGGGGAAACACAGATACGCAGTATTTT
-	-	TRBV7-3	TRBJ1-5	CASSRDFGSNQPQHF	TGTGCCAGCAGCCGGGACTTCGGTAGCAATCAGCCCCAGCATTTT
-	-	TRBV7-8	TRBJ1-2	CASSLGSGINYGYTF	TGTGCCAGCAGCTTAGGGTCGGGGATTAACTATGGCTACACCTTC
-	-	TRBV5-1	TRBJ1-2	CASSPLAANYGYTF	TGCGCCAGCTCTCCCCTAGCGGCTAACTATGGCTACACCTTC
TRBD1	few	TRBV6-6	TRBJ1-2	CASSYSTGQGLYGYTF	TGTGCCAGCAGTTACTCGACCGGACAGGGGCTTTATGGCTACACCTTC
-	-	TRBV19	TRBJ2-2	CASKRSTGELFF	TGTGCCAGTAAACGGAGCACCGGGGAGCTGTTTTTT
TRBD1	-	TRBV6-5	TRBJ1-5	CASTDRENQPQHF	TGTGCCAGTACGGACAGGGAAAATCAGCCCCAGCATTTT
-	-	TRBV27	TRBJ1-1	CASSLTASNTEAFF	TGTGCCAGCTCTTTGACAGCCTCGAACACTGAAGCTTTCTTT
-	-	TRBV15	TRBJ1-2	CATSRALDGKHGYTF	TGTGCCACCAGCAGAGCGTTAGACGGGAAGCATGGCTACACCTTC
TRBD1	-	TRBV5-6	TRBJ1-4	CASSLDRGRVIEKLFF	TGTGCCAGCAGCTTGGACAGGGGGCGGGTTATAGAAAAACTGTTTTTT
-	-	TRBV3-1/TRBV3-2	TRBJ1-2	CASSQAFANYGYTF	TGTGCCAGCAGCCAAGCGTTTGCTAACTATGGCTACACCTTC
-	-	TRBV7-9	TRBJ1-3	CASSGGNTGNTIYF	TGTGCCAGCAGCGGGGGGAATACTGGAAACACCATATATTTT
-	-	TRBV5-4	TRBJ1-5	CASSRERRQPQHF	TGTGCCAGCAGCCGGGAAAGGAGGCAGCCCCAGCATTTT
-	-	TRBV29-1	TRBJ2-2	CSVAPGGPGTGELFF	TGCAGCGTCGCACCCGGGGGGCCGGGAACCGGGGAGCTGTTTTTT
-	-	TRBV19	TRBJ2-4	CASSIVSAGDAQDIQYF	TGTGCCAGTAGTATAGTATCGGCAGGGGATGCCCAGGACATTCAGTACTTC
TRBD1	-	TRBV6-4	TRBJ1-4	CASNLGQGATNEKLFF	TGTGCCAGCAATCTAGGACAGGGGGCAACTAATGAAAAACTGTTTTTT
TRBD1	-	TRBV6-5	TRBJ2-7	CASSASGQGHEQYF	TGTGCCAGCAGCGCGTCCGGACAGGGCCACGAGCAGTACTTC